Presented here are 21 T cell receptor beta chains from one specimen sequenced in a study of cytomegalovirus exposure and HLA in healthy donors. Assay: immunoSEQ multiplex PCR; the TCRdb copy retains only in-frame clones and omits some. The sample has 100,000 to 150,000 clones; about 88% are singletons. Sequencing used PBMCs. The source of these receptors is a young woman in good health and CMV-seronegative.

The gene calls are TRBV6-1 and TRBJ1-1; no clear D. The V end was cut by 5 bases, the J end by 0 bases, with 13 bases between. This CDR3 region has 15 residues. CDR1 is MNHNS and CDR2 is SASEGT in the germline V gene. The CDR3 DNA follows: TGTGCCAGCAGTCTATGGACTGTCATGAACACTGAAGCTTTCTTT. This gives the protein CASSLWTVMNTEAFF.

The chain carries TRBV2 and TRBJ2-5; D possibly corresponds to TRBD2 (6 bases). CDR1 is SNHLY, CDR2 FYNNEI, per germline. The V end lost 8 bases, the J end lost 2 bases, and 21 bases lay between the germline ends. This CDR3 has 16 amino acids. CDR3 DNA: TGTGCCAGCTCCCCTAGTGCGGCGGGGAAACAAGAGACCCAGTACTTC. Its protein product is CASSPSAAGKQETQYF.

This clone was detected only once. The chain recombines TRBV5-6 with TRBJ1-1; D not certain. Germline assignment: CDR1 SGHDT and CDR2 YYEEEE. V gave up 0 bases and J gave up 1 base, with 10 bases separating them. The length of the CDR3 is 15 residues. The CDR3 nucleotides read TGTGCCAGCAGCTTGGTGGGCAGCCAGAACACTGAAGCTTTCTTT. Its translation: CASSLVGSQNTEAFF.

The chain is built from TRBV13 and TRBJ2-5, with D perhaps matching TRBD2 (6 bases). The germline V and J ends were trimmed by 5 bases and 4 bases, with 14 bases remaining between them. Germline CDR1 is PRHDT and CDR2 is FYEKMQ (reference sequence). The CDR3 totals 14 residues. The CDR3 sequence is CASSKRKGLETQYF. In DNA, the CDR3 is TGTGCCAGCAGCAAAAGAAAGGGACTAGAGACCCAGTACTTC.

The chain joins TRBV10-3 to TRBJ2-7; TRBD1 matches at 9 bases. The CDR3 has 14 amino acids. Per germline, CDR1 ENHRY and CDR2 SYGVKD. With V trimmed by 3 bases and J by 2 bases, 2 bases remained unmatched. The CDR3 spells CAISDRDRAYEQYF. CDR3 in DNA: TGTGCCATCAGTGATCGGGACAGGGCCTACGAGCAGTACTTC.

V and J are TRBV4-2 and TRBJ1-2; D is perhaps TRBD1 (5 bases). Deletions cut 4 bases from V and 0 bases from J, with 9 bases between. This CDR3 has 14 residues. The germline V gene has CDR1 LGHNA and CDR2 YNFKEQ. CDR3 DNA sequence: TGTGCCAGCAGCCGAGAGACAGCTAACTATGGCTACACCTTC. Translated, it gives CASSRETANYGYTF.

The chain uses TRBV6-6 and TRBJ2-7, with 7 bases identical to TRBD1. CDR1 MNHNY and CDR2 SVGAGI come from the germline V gene (reference sequence). Germline trimming cut 5 bases from V and 7 bases from J; bases unmatched to any gene: 11. The CDR3 is made up of 14 amino acids. CDR3 residues: CASSRLQGSGEQYF. Here the CDR3 DNA reads TGTGCCAGCAGTAGACTACAGGGGTCGGGGGAGCAGTACTTC.

The chain carries TRBV9 and TRBJ2-3; 8 nucleotides line up with TRBD2. CDR3 length: 16 amino acids. V shed 3 bases and J 6 bases; nucleotides not matched to a gene: 12. Germline V lookup: CDR1 SGDLS, CDR2 YYNGEE. The CDR3 region is CASSASGSGRADTQYF. CDR3 DNA sequence: TGTGCCAGCAGCGCCTCCGGGTCCGGGAGGGCCGATACGCAGTATTTT.

This rearrangement joins TRBV15 to TRBJ2-5; D unresolved. The V gene lost 0 bases and the J gene lost 5 bases, with 7 bases spanning the gap. There are 13 residues in the CDR3. Germline V lookup: CDR1 LNHNV, CDR2 YYDKDF (reference sequence). The CDR3: CATSRDLVETQYF. DNA for the CDR3: TGTGCCACCAGCAGAGATCTAGTGGAGACCCAGTACTTC.

The chain uses TRBV11-2 and TRBJ2-5; 9 bases are shared with TRBD1. The junction had 10 bases not matched to a gene; V was cut back by 5 bases and J by 6 bases. This CDR3 region has 15 residues. Germline V lookup: CDR1 SGHAT, CDR2 FQNNGV. CDR3 region: CASSPVGGQGQTQYF. CDR3 in DNA: TGTGCCAGCAGCCCTGTAGGGGGACAGGGCCAGACCCAGTACTTC.

This chain uses TRBV2 with TRBJ1-5, with 7 bases fitting TRBD1. Germline loops: CDR1 SNHLY, CDR2 FYNNEI. The CDR3 spans 14 residues. V lost 6 bases, J lost 7 bases, and 9 bases stayed unmatched. The DNA of the CDR3 is TGTGCCAGCAGGATAGACAGGGAAGGGCAGCCCCAGCATTTT. Translated: CASRIDREGQPQHF. Complete variable domain (other parts from reference TRBV2 and TRBJ1-5): EPEVTQTPSHQVTQMGQEVILRCVPISNHLYFYWYRQILGQKVEFLVSFYNNEISEKSEIFDDQFSVERPDGSNFTLKIRSTKLEDSAMYFCASRIDREGQPQHFGDGTRLSIL.

The DNA for the CDR3 is TGTGCCAGACAGGGGGGCCCCTCTGGGGCCAACGTCCTGACTTTC. Translated: CARQGGPSGANVLTF. The chain recombines TRBV30 with TRBJ2-6, with 9 nucleotides matching TRBD1. The V gene end was trimmed by 8 bases and the J gene end by 0 bases; junction bases not matched to a gene: 5. The germline V gene has CDR1 GTSNPN and CDR2 SVGIG (reference sequence). This CDR3 contains 15 residues.

This clone was counted only a few times. The genes are TRBV19 and TRBJ1-3; 7 bases align to TRBD1. After removal of 6 bases from V and 3 bases from J, the junction contained 8 bases not matched to a gene. The CDR3 totals 15 residues. CDR1 and CDR2 from the germline V gene are LNHDA and SQIVND (reference sequence). CDR3 sequence reads: CASSSGQVFGNTIYF. The CDR3 DNA reads TGTGCCAGTAGCTCCGGACAGGTCTTTGGAAACACCATATATTTT.

The chain carries TRBV2 and TRBJ2-7; 9 bases map to TRBD1. The germline V gene encodes CDR1 SNHLY and CDR2 FYNNEI. The ends lost 7 bases at V and 5 bases at J; junction bases unmatched: 6. The CDR3 totals 13 residues. As DNA, the CDR3 is TGTGCCAGCAACCGGGACAGGGCGGACGAGCAGTACTTC. It translates to CASNRDRADEQYF.

This chain uses TRBV11-2 with TRBJ1-1; 9 bases line up with TRBD1. V lost 6 bases and J lost 3; bases outside the gene matches: 8. The germline V gene encodes CDR1 SGHAT and CDR2 FQNNGV. CDR3 length: 15 residues. The CDR3 loop reads CASSPWGQGDTEAFF. The DNA of the CDR3 is TGTGCCAGCAGTCCATGGGGACAGGGCGACACTGAAGCTTTCTTT.

The rearrangement joins TRBV28 to TRBJ2-7; 9 bases agree with TRBD1. This CDR3 has 13 amino acids. Per germline, CDR1 MDHEN and CDR2 SYDVKM. The V gene end was trimmed by 6 bases and the J gene end by 4 bases; junction bases not matched to a gene: 4. CDR3 sequence reads: CASRLTGGYEQYF. The CDR3 DNA reads as TGTGCCAGCAGGCTGACAGGGGGTTACGAGCAGTACTTC. Full variable domain (remainder filled in from reference TRBV28 and TRBJ2-7): DVKVTQSSRYLVKRTGEKVFLECVQDMDHENMFWYRQDPGLGLRLIYFSYDVKMKEKGDIPEGYSVSREKKERFSLILESASTNQTSMYLCASRLTGGYEQYFGPGTRLTVT.

The rearrangement joins TRBV5-5 to TRBJ2-7; TRBD1 matches 7 bases. The trim removed 2 bases at V and 5 bases at J, leaving 10 bases unmatched. CDR1 is SGHKS and CDR2 is YYEKEE in the germline V gene (reference sequence). The CDR3 consists of 15 residues. The DNA of the CDR3 is TGTGCCAGCAGCTTCCGACAGGGCAATGTCGACGAGCAGTACTTC. Amino acid sequence: CASSFRQGNVDEQYF.

The J gene is TRBJ1-1, the V gene TRBV30; perhaps TRBD1 as D (5 bases). The CDR3 contains 13 residues. V was trimmed by 5 bases and J by 3 bases, leaving 13 bases between them. Looked up from germline, CDR1 is GTSNPN and CDR2 is SVGIG (reference sequence). CDR3 nucleotides: TGTGCCTGGTCCACTCAGGGTGACACTGAAGCTTTCTTT. Translation gives CAWSTQGDTEAFF.

This chain connects TRBV19 to TRBJ2-2; D possibly corresponds to TRBD2 (8 bases). The CDR3 is made up of 16 amino acids. The V gene lost 6 bases and the J gene lost 3 bases, with 17 bases spanning the gap. Per the germline V gene, CDR1 is LNHDA and CDR2 is SQIVND (reference sequence). The CDR3 here is CASRAGTAGDTGELFF. CDR3 bases: TGTGCCAGTAGAGCGGGGACAGCGGGGGACACCGGGGAGCTGTTTTTT.

The chain joins TRBV7-9 to TRBJ2-1; TRBD2 matches at 10 bases. Germline V gives CDR1 SEHNR, CDR2 FQNEAQ (reference sequence). Unmatched junction bases numbered 10, after V lost 5 bases and J lost 6 bases. This CDR3 spans 16 amino acids. The CDR3 region has the DNA TGTGCCAGCAGCCTACGTTTAGCGGGAGGTGCCAATGAGCAGTTCTTC. Residues: CASSLRLAGGANEQFF.

The rearrangement uses TRBV9 and TRBJ2-1; 8 bases match TRBD2. J was trimmed by 9 bases and V by 3 bases; bases with no gene match: 8. Germline assignment: CDR1 SGDLS and CDR2 YYNGEE. This CDR3 is 14 amino acids long. The CDR3, as DNA: TGTGCCAGCAGCGGGGGTAGCGGGACGCGTGAGCAGTTCTTC. As protein: CASSGGSGTREQFF. The entire variable domain, with the rest obtained from reference TRBV9 and TRBJ2-1, is as follows: DSGVTQTPKHLITATGQRVTLRCSPRSGDLSVYWYQQSLDQGLQFLIQYYNGEERAKGNILERFSAQQFPDLHSELNLSSLELGDSALYFCASSGGSGTREQFFGPGTRLTVL.